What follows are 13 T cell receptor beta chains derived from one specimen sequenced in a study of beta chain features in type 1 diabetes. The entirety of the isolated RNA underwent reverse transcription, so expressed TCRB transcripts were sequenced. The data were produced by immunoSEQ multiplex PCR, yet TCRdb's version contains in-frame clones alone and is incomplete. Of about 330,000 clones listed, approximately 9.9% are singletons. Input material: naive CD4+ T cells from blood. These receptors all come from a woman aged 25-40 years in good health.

This CDR3 is CASNILGVNEKLFF. Here the CDR3 DNA reads TGTGCCAGCAACATTCTAGGGGTTAATGAAAAACTGTTTTTT. The genes are TRBV2 and TRBJ1-4; TRBD1 might be the D (5 bases). This CDR3 spans 14 amino acids. V shed 7 bases and J shed 4 bases, with 13 bases lying between them. Germline V gene lookup returns CDR1 SNHLY and CDR2 FYNNEI.

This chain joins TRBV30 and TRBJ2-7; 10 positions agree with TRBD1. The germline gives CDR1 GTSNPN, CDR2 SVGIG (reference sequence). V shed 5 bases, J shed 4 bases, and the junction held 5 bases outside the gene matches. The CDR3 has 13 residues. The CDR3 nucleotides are TGTGCCTGGTCCGGGACAGGGGTATACGAGCAGTACTTC. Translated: CAWSGTGVYEQYF.

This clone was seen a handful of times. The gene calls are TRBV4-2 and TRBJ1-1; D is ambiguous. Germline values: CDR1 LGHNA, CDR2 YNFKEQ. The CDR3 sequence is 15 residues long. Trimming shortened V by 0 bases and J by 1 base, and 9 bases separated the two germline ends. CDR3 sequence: CASSQDLEGNTEAFF. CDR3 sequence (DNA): TGTGCCAGCAGCCAAGATCTTGAGGGGAACACTGAAGCTTTCTTT.

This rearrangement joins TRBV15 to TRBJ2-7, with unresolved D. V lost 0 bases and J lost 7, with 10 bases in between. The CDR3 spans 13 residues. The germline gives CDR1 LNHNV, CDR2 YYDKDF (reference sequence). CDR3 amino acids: CATSRDLLSEQYF. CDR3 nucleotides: TGTGCCACCAGCAGAGATCTCTTGAGTGAGCAGTACTTC.

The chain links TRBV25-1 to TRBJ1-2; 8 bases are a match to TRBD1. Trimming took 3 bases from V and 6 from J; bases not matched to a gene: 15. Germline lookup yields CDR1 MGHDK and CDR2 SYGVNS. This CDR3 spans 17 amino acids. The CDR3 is CASSDNSGGVLLNGYTF. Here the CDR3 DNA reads TGTGCCAGCAGTGACAACTCAGGGGGCGTCTTACTGAATGGCTACACCTTC.

The CDR3 DNA sequence: TGTGCCAGCAGCCCCTACACAGATACGCAGTATTTT. Its protein is CASSPYTDTQYF. This chain links TRBV11-3 with TRBJ2-3; unclear D gene. The V gene lost 5 bases and the J gene lost 2 bases, with 5 bases spanning the gap. CDR3 length equals 12 residues. CDR1 and CDR2 (germline): SGHNT, YENEEA.

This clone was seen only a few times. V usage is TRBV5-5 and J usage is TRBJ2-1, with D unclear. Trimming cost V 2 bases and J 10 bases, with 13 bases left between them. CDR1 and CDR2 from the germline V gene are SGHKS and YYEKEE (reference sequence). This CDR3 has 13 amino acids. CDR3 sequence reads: CASSFRPTVEQFF. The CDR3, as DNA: TGTGCCAGCAGCTTCCGGCCTACAGTGGAGCAGTTCTTC.

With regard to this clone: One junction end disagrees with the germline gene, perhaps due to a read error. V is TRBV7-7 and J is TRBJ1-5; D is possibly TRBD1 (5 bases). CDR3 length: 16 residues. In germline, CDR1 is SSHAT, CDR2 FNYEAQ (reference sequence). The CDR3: CASSLGTCGGNQPQHF. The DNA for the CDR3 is TGTGCTAGCAGCTTAGGGACTTGCGGGGGCAATCAGCCCCAGCATTTT.

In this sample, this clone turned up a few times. CDR3 sequence (DNA): TGCAGCGTCGGGCGGGGGACAGGGACCTACAATGAGCAGTTCTTC. Protein product: CSVGRGTGTYNEQFF. This chain links TRBV29-1 with TRBJ2-1, with TRBD1 identical over 9 bases. Germline V gene lookup returns CDR1 SQVTM and CDR2 ANQGSEA. The CDR3 totals 15 residues. The V and J ends lost 6 bases and 2 bases, in that order; junction bases with no gene match: 8.

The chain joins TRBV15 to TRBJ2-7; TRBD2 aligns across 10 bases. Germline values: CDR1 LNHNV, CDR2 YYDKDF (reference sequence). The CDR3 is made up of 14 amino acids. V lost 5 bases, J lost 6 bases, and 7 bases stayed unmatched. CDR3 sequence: CATSDLAGVGEQYF. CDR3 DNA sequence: TGTGCCACCAGCGACCTAGCGGGAGTCGGCGAGCAGTACTTC.

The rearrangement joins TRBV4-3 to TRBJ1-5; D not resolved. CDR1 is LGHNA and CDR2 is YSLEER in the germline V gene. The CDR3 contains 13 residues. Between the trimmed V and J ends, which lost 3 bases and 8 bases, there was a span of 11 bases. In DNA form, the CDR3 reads TGCGCCAGCAGCCACGGAAGGCAGGAGCCCCAGCATTTT. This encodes CASSHGRQEPQHF.

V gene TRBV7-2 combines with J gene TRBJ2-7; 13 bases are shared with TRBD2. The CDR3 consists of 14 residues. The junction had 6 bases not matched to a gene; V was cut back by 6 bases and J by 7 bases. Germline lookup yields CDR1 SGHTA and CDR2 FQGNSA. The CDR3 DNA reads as TGTGCCAGCAGACTAGCGGGAGGGCCGGGAGAGCAGTACTTC. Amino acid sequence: CASRLAGGPGEQYF.

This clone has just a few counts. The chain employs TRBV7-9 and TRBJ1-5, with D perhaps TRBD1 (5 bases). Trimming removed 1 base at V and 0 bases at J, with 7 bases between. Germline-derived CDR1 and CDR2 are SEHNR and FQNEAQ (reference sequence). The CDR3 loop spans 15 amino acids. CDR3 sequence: CASSLDRNSNQPQHF. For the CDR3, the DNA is TGTGCCAGCAGCTTAGACAGGAATAGCAATCAGCCCCAGCATTTT.